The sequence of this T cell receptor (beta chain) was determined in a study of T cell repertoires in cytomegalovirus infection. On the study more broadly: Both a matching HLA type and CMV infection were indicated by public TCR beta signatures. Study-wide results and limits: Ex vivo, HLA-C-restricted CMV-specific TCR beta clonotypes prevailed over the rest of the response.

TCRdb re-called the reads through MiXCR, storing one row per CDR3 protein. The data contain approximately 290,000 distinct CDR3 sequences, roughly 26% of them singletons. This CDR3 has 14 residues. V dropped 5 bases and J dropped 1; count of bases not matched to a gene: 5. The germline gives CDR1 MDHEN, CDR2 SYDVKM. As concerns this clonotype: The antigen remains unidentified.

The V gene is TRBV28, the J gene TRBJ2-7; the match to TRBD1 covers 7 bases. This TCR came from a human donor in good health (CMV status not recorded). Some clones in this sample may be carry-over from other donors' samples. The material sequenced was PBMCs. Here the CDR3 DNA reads TGTGCCAGCAGTCGATGGACAGGTTCCTACGAGCAGTACTTC. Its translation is CASSRWTGSYEQYF.